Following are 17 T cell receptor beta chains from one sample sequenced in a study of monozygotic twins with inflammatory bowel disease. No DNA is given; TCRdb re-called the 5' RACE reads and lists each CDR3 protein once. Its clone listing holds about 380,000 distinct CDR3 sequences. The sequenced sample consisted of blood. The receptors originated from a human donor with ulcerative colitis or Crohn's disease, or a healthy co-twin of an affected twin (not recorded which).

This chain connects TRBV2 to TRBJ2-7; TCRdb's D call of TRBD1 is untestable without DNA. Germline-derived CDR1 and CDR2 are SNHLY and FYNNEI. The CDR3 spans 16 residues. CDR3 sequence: CASSLAVGGAPYEQYF.

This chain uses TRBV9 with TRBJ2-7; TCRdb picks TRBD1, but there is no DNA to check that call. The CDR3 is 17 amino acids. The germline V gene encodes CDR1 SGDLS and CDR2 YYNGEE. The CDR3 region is CASSVDNQGSVPYEQYF.

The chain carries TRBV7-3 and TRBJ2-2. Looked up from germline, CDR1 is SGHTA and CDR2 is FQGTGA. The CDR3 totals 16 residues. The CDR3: CASSLIAERNTGELFF.

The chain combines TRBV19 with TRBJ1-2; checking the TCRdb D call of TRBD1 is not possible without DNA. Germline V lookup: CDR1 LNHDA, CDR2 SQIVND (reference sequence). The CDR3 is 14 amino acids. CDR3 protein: CASTTRDRDRGYTF. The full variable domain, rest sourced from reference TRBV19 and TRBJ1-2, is DGGITQSPKYLFRKEGQNVTLSCEQNLNHDAMYWYRQDPGQGLRLIYYSQIVNDFQKGDIAEGYSVSREKKESFPLTVTSAQKNPTAFYLCASTTRDRDRGYTFGSGTRLTVV.

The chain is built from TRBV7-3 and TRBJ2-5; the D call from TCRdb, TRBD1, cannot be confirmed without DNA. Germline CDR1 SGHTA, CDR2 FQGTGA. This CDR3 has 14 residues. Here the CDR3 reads CASSRAGGQETQYF.

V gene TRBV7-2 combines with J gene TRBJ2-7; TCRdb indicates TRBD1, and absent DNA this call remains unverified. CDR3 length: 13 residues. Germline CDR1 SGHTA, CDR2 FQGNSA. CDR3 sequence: CASSLGVGVEQYF.

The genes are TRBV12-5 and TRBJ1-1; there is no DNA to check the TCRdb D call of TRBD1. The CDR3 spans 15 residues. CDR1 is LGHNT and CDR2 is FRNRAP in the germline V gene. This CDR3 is CASGLVLGGGTEAFF.

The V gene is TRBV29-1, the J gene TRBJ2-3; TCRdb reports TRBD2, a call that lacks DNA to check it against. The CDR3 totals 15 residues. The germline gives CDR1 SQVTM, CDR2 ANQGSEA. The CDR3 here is CSSGLVGSRGNTQYF.

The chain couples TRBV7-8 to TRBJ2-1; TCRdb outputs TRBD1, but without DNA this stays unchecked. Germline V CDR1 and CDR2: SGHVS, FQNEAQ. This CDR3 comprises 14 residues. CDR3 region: CASSIGTGYNEQFF.

The CDR3 sequence is CATSGGSAPTYNEQFF. The chain uses TRBV24-1 and TRBJ2-1; TCRdb names TRBD1, which stays unverified in the absence of DNA. Germline CDR1 reads KGHDR; CDR2 reads SFDVKD. The CDR3 runs 16 residues.

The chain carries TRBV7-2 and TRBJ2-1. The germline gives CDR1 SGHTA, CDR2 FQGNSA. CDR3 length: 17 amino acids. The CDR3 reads CASSLAGSTSFYNEQFF.

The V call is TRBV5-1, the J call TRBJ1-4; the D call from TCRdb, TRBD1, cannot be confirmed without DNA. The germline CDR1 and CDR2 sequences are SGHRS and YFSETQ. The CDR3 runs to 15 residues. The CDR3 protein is CASSRWGQPNEKLFF. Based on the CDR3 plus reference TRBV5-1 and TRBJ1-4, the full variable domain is KAGVTQTPRYLIKTRGQQVTLSCSPISGHRSVSWYQQTPGQGLQFLFEYFSETQRNKGNFPGRFSGRQFSNSRSEMNVSTLELGDSALYLCASSRWGQPNEKLFFGSGTQLSVL.

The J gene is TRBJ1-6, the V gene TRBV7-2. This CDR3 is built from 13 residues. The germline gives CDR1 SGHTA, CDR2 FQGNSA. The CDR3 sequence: CASSLAAGSPLHF.

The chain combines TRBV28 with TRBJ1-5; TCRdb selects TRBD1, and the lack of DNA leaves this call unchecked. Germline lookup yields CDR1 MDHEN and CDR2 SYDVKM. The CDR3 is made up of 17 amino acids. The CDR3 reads CASSRLTGVYSNQPQHF. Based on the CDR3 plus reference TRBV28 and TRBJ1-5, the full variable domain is DVKVTQSSRYLVKRTGEKVFLECVQDMDHENMFWYRQDPGLGLRLIYFSYDVKMKEKGDIPEGYSVSREKKERFSLILESASTNQTSMYLCASSRLTGVYSNQPQHFGDGTRLSIL.

CDR3 sequence: CASSLTHGGGYDQPQHF. The V and J genes are TRBV12-3 or TRBV12-4 and TRBJ1-5; TCRdb selects TRBD1, and the lack of DNA leaves this call unchecked. This CDR3 region has 17 residues.

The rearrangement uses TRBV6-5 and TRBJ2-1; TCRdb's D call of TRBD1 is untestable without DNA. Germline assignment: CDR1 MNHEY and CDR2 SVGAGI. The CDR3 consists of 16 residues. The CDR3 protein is CASSYETGLGYNEQFF.

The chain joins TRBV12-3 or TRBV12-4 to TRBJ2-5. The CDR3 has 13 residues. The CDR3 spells CASSLVAQETQYF.